This entry lists 30 T cell receptor beta chains sequenced from one sample in a study of cytomegalovirus exposure and HLA in healthy donors. PCR was performed using 60 Vbeta and 13 Jbeta primers. Only in-frame clones appear in the TCRdb table, and some are missing; sequencing was by immunoSEQ multiplex PCR. The table has roughly 86,000 clones, 70% to 80% seen once; the top ten hold under 8.5%. Sequenced material: PBMCs. These receptors originate from a man between 60 and 70 years old in good health and CMV-seronegative.

The CDR3 spells CASRPGASGYYEQYF. CDR3 DNA: TGTGCCAGCAGGCCGGGGGCTAGCGGATACTACGAGCAGTACTTC. This chain links TRBV27 with TRBJ2-7; maybe TRBD2 (7 bases). This CDR3 contains 15 residues. Germline V gene sequence: CDR1 MNHEY, CDR2 SMNVEV (reference sequence). The ends were cut back, 6 bases at V and 3 bases at J, with 18 bases in the middle.

This clone is a singleton in its sample. The rearrangement uses TRBV6-1 and TRBJ2-1; D not certain. Germline loops: CDR1 MNHNS, CDR2 SASEGT. Trimming removed 0 bases at V and 8 bases at J, with 11 bases between. CDR3 length: 14 amino acids. CDR3 loop: CASSEALGRDEQFF. DNA for the CDR3: TGTGCCAGCAGTGAAGCGCTCGGCCGGGATGAGCAGTTCTTC.

This clone was seen only a few times. CDR3 sequence reads: CASSFGGTSGRGDIQYF. CDR3 bases: TGTGCCAGCAGCTTTGGGGGGACTAGCGGGAGGGGGGACATTCAGTACTTC. The genes are TRBV5-4 and TRBJ2-4; 16 bases line up with TRBD2. The CDR3 loop spans 17 amino acids. Germline V gene sequence: CDR1 SGHNT, CDR2 YYREEE (reference sequence). With 2 bases clipped from V and 8 bases from J, the junction kept 7 bases outside the gene matches. Filled out from reference TRBV5-4 and TRBJ2-4, the complete variable domain reads ETGVTQSPTHLIKTRGQQVTLRCSSQSGHNTVSWYQQALGQGPQFIFQYYREEENGRGNFPPRFSGLQFPNYSSELNVNALELDDSALYLCASSFGGTSGRGDIQYFGAGTRLSVL.

The rearrangement uses TRBV6-1 and TRBJ1-2, with a weak D call TRBD1 (5 bases). V lost 7 bases to trimming and J lost 3 bases, with 18 bases between them. Per the germline V gene, CDR1 is MNHNS and CDR2 is SASEGT. This CDR3 region has 15 residues. CDR3 DNA sequence: TGTGCCAGCACTAACTCAGGGCCCTGGGACTATGGCTACACCTTC. Translated: CASTNSGPWDYGYTF.

The CDR3 sequence is CASSARQGVAGKETQYF. The CDR3 region has the DNA TGTGCCAGTAGTGCCCGCCAAGGGGTAGCGGGGAAAGAGACCCAGTACTTC. The chain recombines TRBV19 with TRBJ2-5, with 8 bases lining up with TRBD2. The V gene end was trimmed by 5 bases and the J gene end by 3 bases; junction bases not matched to a gene: 14. Germline CDR1 and CDR2: LNHDA and SQIVND (reference sequence). CDR3 length: 17 residues.

About this clone: A read error may account for a junction end that differs from germline. The chain links TRBV27 to TRBJ2-1; TRBD1 agrees at 7 bases. The CDR3 is 13 amino acids. Germline-derived CDR1 and CDR2 are MNHEY and SMNVEV (reference sequence). The CDR3 bases are TGTGCCAGCAGCTCGGCCTCGACAGGGACGAAACTCTTC. Residues: CASSSASTGTKLF.

This chain connects TRBV29-1 to TRBJ2-1; TRBD1 might be the D (6 bases). Germline V CDR1 and CDR2: SQVTM, ANQGSEA. The CDR3 has 13 residues. V was shortened by 6 bases and J by 5 bases, with 14 bases between the two germline ends. CDR3 in amino acids: CSVPGQGDNEQFF. As DNA, the CDR3 is TGCAGCGTCCCGGGACAAGGAGACAATGAGCAGTTCTTC.

The chain combines TRBV5-4 with TRBJ2-5; 7 nucleotides line up with TRBD2. The CDR3 spans 15 residues. Germline V gives CDR1 SGHNT, CDR2 YYREEE (reference sequence). Trimming removed 3 bases from V and 2 bases from J; junction bases left unmatched: 7. CDR3 amino acids: CASSSPGLHQETQYF. The CDR3 DNA reads as TGTGCCAGCAGCTCCCCGGGACTACATCAAGAGACCCAGTACTTC.

This clone was seen a single time. The J gene is TRBJ2-1, the V gene TRBV10-3; D is unclear. The CDR3 totals 14 residues. The V end was cut by 10 bases, the J end by 6 bases, with 19 bases between. The germline CDR1 and CDR2 sequences are ENHRY and SYGVKD. The CDR3 protein is CATIAQPSPNEQFF. CDR3 DNA sequence: TGTGCCACCATAGCCCAACCCTCCCCCAATGAGCAGTTCTTC.

The rearrangement links TRBV18 to TRBJ2-1; 8 bases align to TRBD2. The CDR3 length is 15 residues. Germline assignment: CDR1 KGHSH and CDR2 LQKENI. The junction had 0 bases not matched to a gene; V was cut back by 2 bases and J by 0 bases. This CDR3 is CASSPSGSSYNEQFF. In DNA, the CDR3 is TGTGCCAGCTCACCAAGCGGGAGCTCCTACAATGAGCAGTTCTTC.

This chain connects TRBV2 to TRBJ2-1; maybe TRBD1 (7 bases). V lost 4 bases, J lost 0 bases, and 16 bases lay in between. From germline, CDR1 is SNHLY and CDR2 FYNNEI. The CDR3 contains 17 residues. CDR3 in amino acids: CASSASGGTSSYNEQFF. The CDR3 coding sequence is TGTGCCAGCAGTGCCTCAGGGGGGACCAGCTCCTACAATGAGCAGTTCTTC.

This clone was picked up one time. The V call is TRBV19, the J call TRBJ1-5, with a tentative D call TRBD1 (5 bases). The V gene lost 5 bases and the J gene lost 8 bases, with 13 bases spanning the gap. Germline values: CDR1 LNHDA, CDR2 SQIVND (reference sequence). The CDR3 loop spans 13 amino acids. The CDR3 region is CASSQDQGKPQHF. In DNA form, the CDR3 reads TGTGCCAGTAGTCAAGACCAGGGCAAGCCCCAGCATTTT.

The gene calls are TRBV28 and TRBJ1-2; D remains ambiguous. V lost 4 bases to trimming and J lost 2 bases, with 14 bases between them. Germline V gene sequence: CDR1 MDHEN, CDR2 SYDVKM. The CDR3 is 15 amino acids. In DNA form, the CDR3 reads TGTGCCAGCAGTTCGCGTGGTGATCAAAACTATGGCTACACCTTC. Translation: CASSSRGDQNYGYTF.

The chain is built from TRBV5-1 and TRBJ2-2; 10 nucleotides line up with TRBD2. V lost 1 base to trimming and J lost 7 bases; unmatched junction nucleotides: 4. In germline, CDR1 is SGHRS, CDR2 YFSETQ. This CDR3 is built from 15 residues. The CDR3 DNA follows: TGCGCCAGCAGCTTGACTAGCGGGAACGGCGGGGAGCTGTTTTTT. It codes for CASSLTSGNGGELFF.

V usage is TRBV6-6 and J usage is TRBJ2-7; 7 bases fit TRBD1. The CDR3 runs 15 residues. Germline loops: CDR1 MNHNY, CDR2 SVGAGI (reference sequence). The V segment lost 7 bases and the J segment 2 bases; nucleotides outside the gene matches: 11. CDR3 residues: CASTKNRDSTYEQYF. CDR3 bases: TGTGCCAGCACCAAAAACCGGGACAGCACCTACGAGCAGTACTTC.

The V call is TRBV12-5, the J call TRBJ2-5; 15 nucleotides agree with TRBD2. Germline V CDR1 and CDR2: LGHNT, FRNRAP. V dropped 3 bases and J dropped 5; count of bases not matched to a gene: 7. The CDR3 is 17 amino acids. The DNA of the CDR3 is TGTGCTAGTGGTTTTAATCCTGGGACTAGCGGGGGGGAGACCCAGTACTTC. Residues: CASGFNPGTSGGETQYF.

V usage is TRBV29-1 and J usage is TRBJ2-2; 9 bases match TRBD1. The V and J ends lost 3 bases and 5 bases, in that order; junction bases with no gene match: 1. CDR1 and CDR2 from the germline V gene are SQVTM and ANQGSEA. CDR3 length: 13 residues. CDR3 amino acids: CSVEGQGTGELFF. In DNA, the CDR3 is TGCAGCGTTGAGGGACAGGGAACCGGGGAGCTGTTTTTT.

The chain uses TRBV18 and TRBJ1-1; tentative D call: TRBD1 (6 bases). This CDR3 spans 17 amino acids. Trimming took 2 bases from V and 2 from J, leaving 18 bases between them. Germline values: CDR1 KGHSH, CDR2 LQKENI. CDR3 nucleotides: TGTGCCAGCTCACCAAACCCCGTCGGGACATTAAACACTGAAGCTTTCTTT. Protein: CASSPNPVGTLNTEAFF.

The CDR3 coding sequence is TGTGCCAGCAGTTCACTCAGGGGGAACACTGAAGCTTTCTTT. It specifies CASSSLRGNTEAFF. The chain recombines TRBV5-5 with TRBJ1-1; maybe TRBD1 (6 bases). The CDR3 runs 14 residues. Germline-derived CDR1 and CDR2 are SGHKS and YYEKEE (reference sequence). With 5 bases removed from V and 1 base from J, the gap between germline ends came to 12 bases.

The chain has TRBV10-3 and TRBJ1-5, with D hard to call. Germline V gene lookup returns CDR1 ENHRY and CDR2 SYGVKD. V was pared by 7 bases and J by 3 bases, with 10 bases between. The CDR3 is made up of 13 amino acids. This chain's CDR3 is CAITTDSNQPQHF. CDR3 DNA: TGTGCCATCACGACGGACTCCAATCAGCCCCAGCATTTT.

The chain carries TRBV11-1 and TRBJ2-5; 15 nucleotides line up with TRBD2. Trimming cost V 5 bases and J 5 bases; bases outside gene matches: 6. The CDR3 covers 16 residues. CDR1 is SGHAT and CDR2 is FQDESV in the germline V gene (reference sequence). Here the CDR3 DNA reads TGTGCCAGCAGCCGTCGGACTAGCGGGAGGGGGGAGACCCAGTACTTC. Amino acids: CASSRRTSGRGETQYF.

The chain links TRBV5-1 to TRBJ2-3, with TRBD2 matching 7 bases. Germline V gives CDR1 SGHRS, CDR2 YFSETQ. V lost 3 bases to trimming and J lost 2 bases; unmatched junction nucleotides: 6. The CDR3 runs 15 residues. DNA of the CDR3: TGCGCCAGCAGCTGGGCGGGAGTTACCACAGATACGCAGTATTTT. This encodes CASSWAGVTTDTQYF.

V usage is TRBV5-1 and J usage is TRBJ1-4; 9 positions match TRBD1. V lost 2 bases, J lost 6 bases, and 8 bases stayed unmatched. CDR1 and CDR2 from the germline V gene are SGHRS and YFSETQ. The CDR3 spans 16 residues. CDR3 amino acids: CASSLSGQGSDEKLFF. The DNA for the CDR3 is TGCGCCAGCAGCTTATCCGGACAGGGGTCCGATGAAAAACTGTTTTTT.

The rearrangement links TRBV7-8 to TRBJ2-2, with 7 bases identical to TRBD1. This CDR3 is built from 15 residues. Per germline, CDR1 SGHVS and CDR2 FQNEAQ. With 3 bases clipped from V and 4 bases from J, the junction kept 5 bases outside the gene matches. CDR3 nucleotides: TGTGCCAGCAGCTTGGACAGGCCTTCCACCGGGGAGCTGTTTTTT. This encodes CASSLDRPSTGELFF.

The chain joins TRBV6-5 to TRBJ2-5; 10 nucleotides line up with TRBD2. Germline CDR1 is MNHEY and CDR2 is SVGAGI. Germline trimming cut 5 bases from V and 4 bases from J; bases unmatched to any gene: 7. This CDR3 region has 15 residues. The CDR3 region is CASSPRTSGGETQYF. The CDR3 DNA sequence: TGTGCCAGCAGTCCACGGACTAGCGGCGGAGAGACCCAGTACTTC.

The DNA of the CDR3 is TGTGCCACCAGAGCGGAGACCTACAATGAGCAGTTCTTC. This sequence encodes CATRAETYNEQFF. The chain couples TRBV6-5 to TRBJ2-1; a possible D gene is TRBD2 (5 bases). Deletions cut 10 bases from V and 2 bases from J, with 12 bases between. Germline loops: CDR1 MNHEY, CDR2 SVGAGI. This CDR3 comprises 13 residues.

The table lists this clone with a count of one. The V call is TRBV19, the J call TRBJ2-3; no clear D. V shed 5 bases and J shed 0 bases, with 12 bases lying between them. CDR3 size: 15 residues. CDR1 and CDR2 (germline): LNHDA, SQIVND (reference sequence). CDR3 in amino acids: CASSPLAASTDTQYF. The CDR3 nucleotides are TGTGCCAGTAGTCCCCTGGCGGCTAGCACAGATACGCAGTATTTT.

The chain links TRBV28 to TRBJ2-7; TRBD1 matches at 9 bases. Germline CDR1 reads MDHEN; CDR2 reads SYDVKM. J lost 3 bases, V lost 5 bases, and 8 bases had no gene match. CDR3 length equals 15 residues. CDR3 protein: CASSPPGQGGYEQYF. In DNA form, the CDR3 reads TGTGCCAGCAGTCCCCCGGGACAGGGAGGCTACGAGCAGTACTTC. Full variable domain (missing parts from reference TRBV28 and TRBJ2-7): DVKVTQSSRYLVKRTGEKVFLECVQDMDHENMFWYRQDPGLGLRLIYFSYDVKMKEKGDIPEGYSVSREKKERFSLILESASTNQTSMYLCASSPPGQGGYEQYFGPGTRLTVT.

This clone was seen only a few times. CDR3 nucleotides: TGTGCCTCAAGGGGAGGCCTAGCGGGAGGTGACACCGGGGAGCTGTTTTTT. Protein sequence: CASRGGLAGGDTGELFF. The V and J genes are TRBV28 and TRBJ2-2; 11 nucleotides line up with TRBD2. V shed 11 bases and J 3 bases; nucleotides not matched to a gene: 14. Germline lookup yields CDR1 MDHEN and CDR2 SYDVKM. There are 17 residues in the CDR3.

This clone has only a few counts. The chain links TRBV25-1 to TRBJ2-2; D may be TRBD2 (7 bases). Germline loops: CDR1 MGHDK, CDR2 SYGVNS. The CDR3 covers 16 residues. V was pared by 7 bases and J by 4 bases, with 19 bases between. Here the CDR3 DNA reads TGTGCCAGCACTCTGGGGGGGGGCCGGGGCACCGGGGAGCTGTTTTTT. It is translated as CASTLGGGRGTGELFF.